These 18 T cell receptor beta chains were sequenced from one sample in a study of control samples from healthy donors and cancer patients. Measured with immunoSEQ multiplex PCR; TCRdb has only the in-frame clones, and not every one. This sample has about 120,000 clones, with over 75% found just once. Source material: blood. These receptors were collected from a man aged 35 to 55 in good health.

V gene TRBV18 combines with J gene TRBJ2-1; the D is unclear. Trimming left V 8 bases short and J 6 bases short, with 8 bases between. Germline CDR1 KGHSH, CDR2 LQKENI. This CDR3 is 11 amino acids long. CDR3 sequence (DNA): TGTGCCAGCGGCGCGGCCAATGAGCAGTTCTTC. Its translation is CASGAANEQFF.

Written as DNA, the CDR3 is TGTGCCAGCAGTTTACTCTGGGGCTCCTACGAGCAGTACTTC. This codes for CASSLLWGSYEQYF. This chain links TRBV28 with TRBJ2-7; no clear D. The CDR3 consists of 14 residues. The germline V gene encodes CDR1 MDHEN and CDR2 SYDVKM. Trimming pared 2 bases from V and 0 bases from J, leaving 8 bases between. The whole variable domain, remainder taken from reference TRBV28 and TRBJ2-7, is DVKVTQSSRYLVKRTGEKVFLECVQDMDHENMFWYRQDPGLGLRLIYFSYDVKMKEKGDIPEGYSVSREKKERFSLILESASTNQTSMYLCASSLLWGSYEQYFGPGTRLTVT.

The CDR3 loop is CASSPIIGGVGSPLHF. The CDR3 DNA follows: TGTGCCAGCAGCCCAATTATAGGAGGTGTAGGCTCACCCCTCCACTTT. This sequence joins TRBV3-1 (or the pseudogene TRBV3-2) and TRBJ1-6, with D unresolved. From germline, CDR1 is LGHDT and CDR2 YNNKEL (reference sequence). The CDR3 length is 16 residues. V was pared by 4 bases and J by 10 bases, with 20 bases between.

This clone appeared once. The chain carries TRBV7-9 and TRBJ2-3; 7 nucleotides align to TRBD1. V gave up 3 bases and J gave up 4 bases; unmatched junction bases: 13. The CDR3 spans 17 residues. Germline CDR1 and CDR2: SEHNR and FQNEAQ (reference sequence). The CDR3 nucleotides read TGTGCCAGCAGCTTTTTCCCAGGGGGTATCGGTGCAGATACGCAGTATTTT. Residues: CASSFFPGGIGADTQYF.

This chain joins TRBV7-6 and TRBJ1-6; TRBD1 might be the D (6 bases). Per germline, CDR1 SGHVS and CDR2 FNYEAQ. V was clipped by 4 bases and J by 3 bases, with 13 bases between them. This CDR3 comprises 16 residues. This CDR3 reads CASSSEQGNYNSPLHF. The CDR3 DNA reads as TGTGCCAGCAGCTCAGAGCAGGGGAACTATAATTCACCCCTCCACTTT.

This chain links TRBV9 with TRBJ2-7; 9 bases align to TRBD2. Per the germline V gene, CDR1 is SGDLS and CDR2 is YYNGEE. With 0 bases clipped from V and 6 bases from J, the junction kept 10 bases outside the gene matches. The CDR3 contains 16 residues. The CDR3 nucleotides read TGTGCCAGCAGCGTAGGGCCGGCGGGGGGGCCGGGCGAGCAGTACTTC. Encoded protein: CASSVGPAGGPGEQYF.

A few counts support this clone. V gene TRBV2 combines with J gene TRBJ1-4; the D gene is possibly TRBD1 (6 bases). Trimming left V 7 bases short and J 5 bases short, with 11 bases between. CDR3 length equals 13 residues. In germline, CDR1 is SNHLY, CDR2 FYNNEI. Written as DNA, the CDR3 is TGTGCCAGCACGGGACAAGAGAATGAAAAACTGTTTTTT. Encoded protein: CASTGQENEKLFF.

With respect to this clone: The sample carries other DNA sequences with the same CDR3. This chain uses TRBV4-1 with TRBJ2-3; D is unclear. The CDR3 spans 13 residues. From germline, CDR1 is MGHRA and CDR2 YSYEKL. The V end was cut by 0 bases, the J end by 1 base, with 2 bases between. The CDR3 protein is CASSQEGTDTQYF. Here the CDR3 DNA reads TGCGCCAGCAGCCAAGAAGGCACAGATACGCAGTATTTT.

The genes are TRBV28 and TRBJ1-1; a possible D gene is TRBD1 (5 bases). Germline V gene lookup returns CDR1 MDHEN and CDR2 SYDVKM. V dropped 3 bases and J dropped 2 bases, with 10 bases sitting between them. This CDR3 spans 14 amino acids. CDR3 protein: CASSLGGANTEAFF. CDR3 nucleotides: TGTGCCAGCAGTTTGGGAGGGGCTAACACTGAAGCTTTCTTT.

The rearrangement joins TRBV19 to TRBJ1-4; no reliable D call. V lost 8 bases to trimming and J lost 5 bases, with 6 bases between them. Per germline, CDR1 LNHDA and CDR2 SQIVND (reference sequence). The CDR3 runs 11 residues. CDR3 bases: TGTGCCAGTGGAACAAATGAAAAACTGTTTTTT. As protein: CASGTNEKLFF.

The CDR3, as DNA: TGTGCCAGCAGTGTTGGACAGGACGGCTCCTACGAGCAGTACTTC. It translates to CASSVGQDGSYEQYF. The V and J genes are TRBV2 and TRBJ2-7, with 7 nucleotides matching TRBD1. The trim removed 4 bases at V and 0 bases at J, leaving 6 bases unmatched. Per the germline V gene, CDR1 is SNHLY and CDR2 is FYNNEI. This CDR3 is 15 amino acids long.

This chain joins TRBV27 and TRBJ2-7; 12 bases fit TRBD2. CDR1 and CDR2 (germline): MNHEY, SMNVEV (reference sequence). CDR3 size: 15 residues. Losses at the gene ends were 5 bases for V and 4 bases for J; bases not matched to a gene: 6. This CDR3 is CASSTTSGGIYEQYF. The CDR3 nucleotides are TGTGCCAGCAGTACAACTAGCGGGGGGATTTACGAGCAGTACTTC.

V and J are TRBV7-8 and TRBJ1-2; 8 bases fit TRBD1. Germline V gene data show CDR1 as SGHVS and CDR2 as FQNEAQ. The CDR3 has 14 amino acids. The V segment lost 1 base and the J segment 6 bases; nucleotides outside the gene matches: 4. CDR3 nucleotides: TGTGCCAGCAGCTTAGAGACAGGGGCAAATGGCTACACCTTC. It codes for CASSLETGANGYTF. Using reference TRBV7-8 and TRBJ1-2 for the parts outside the CDR3, the full variable domain is GAGVSQSPRYKVAKRGQDVALRCDPISGHVSLFWYQQALGQGPEFLTYFQNEAQLDKSGLPSDRFFAERPEGSVSTLKIQRTQQEDSAVYLCASSLETGANGYTFGSGTRLTVV.

Only a few counts were recorded for this clone. The gene calls are TRBV30 and TRBJ1-1; D gene unclear. Germline V lookup: CDR1 GTSNPN, CDR2 SVGIG (reference sequence). The germline V and J ends were trimmed by 0 bases and 3 bases, with 8 bases remaining between them. This CDR3 is 13 amino acids long. CDR3 coding DNA: TGTGCCTGGAGTGTACTAGGATACACTGAAGCTTTCTTT. Protein: CAWSVLGYTEAFF.

This chain connects TRBV9 to TRBJ1-2; 8 bases agree with TRBD1. Germline trimming cut 3 bases from V and 4 bases from J; bases unmatched to any gene: 5. The CDR3 consists of 14 residues. Germline V CDR1 and CDR2: SGDLS, YYNGEE. CDR3 loop: CASSGGQGAYGYTF. CDR3 coding DNA: TGTGCCAGCAGCGGCGGACAGGGAGCCTATGGCTACACCTTC.

The V call is TRBV11-2, the J call TRBJ1-1; the D gene is possibly TRBD1 (5 bases). Germline-derived CDR1 and CDR2 are SGHAT and FQNNGV. This CDR3 is built from 15 residues. The ends were cut back, 1 base at V and 4 bases at J, with 13 bases in the middle. In nucleotides, the CDR3 is TGTGCCAGCAGCTTAGCGCAGGGCGGGAGCACTGAAGCTTTCTTT. Translation gives CASSLAQGGSTEAFF.

V gene TRBV15 combines with J gene TRBJ1-5; D ambiguous. Germline CDR1 is LNHNV and CDR2 is YYDKDF (reference sequence). V was trimmed by 1 base and J by 11 bases, leaving 18 bases between them. The CDR3 consists of 15 residues. The CDR3 DNA reads as TGTGCCACCAGCAGAGGTACGGCTTATGAGATGTCCCAGCATTTT. This encodes CATSRGTAYEMSQHF.

This chain uses TRBV9 with TRBJ1-4; tentatively, D is TRBD1 (5 bases). The CDR3 length is 17 residues. CDR1 SGDLS and CDR2 YYNGEE come from the germline V gene. Trimming left V 3 bases short and J 7 bases short, with 22 bases between. CDR3 loop: CASSAGSRKDGFEKLFF. The CDR3 coding sequence is TGTGCCAGCAGCGCAGGGTCTCGTAAGGACGGGTTTGAAAAACTGTTTTTT.